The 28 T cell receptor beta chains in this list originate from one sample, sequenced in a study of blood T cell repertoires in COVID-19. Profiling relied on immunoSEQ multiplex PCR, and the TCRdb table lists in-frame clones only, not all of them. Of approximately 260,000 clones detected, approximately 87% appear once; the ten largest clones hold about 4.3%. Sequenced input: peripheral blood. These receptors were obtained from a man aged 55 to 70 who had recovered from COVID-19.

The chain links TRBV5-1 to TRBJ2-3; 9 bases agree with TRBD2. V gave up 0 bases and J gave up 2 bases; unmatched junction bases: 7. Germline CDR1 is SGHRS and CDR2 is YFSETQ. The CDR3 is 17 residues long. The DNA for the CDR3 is TGCGCCAGCAGCTTGGGTTTGGCGGGACTAGCCACAGATACGCAGTATTTT. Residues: CASSLGLAGLATDTQYF. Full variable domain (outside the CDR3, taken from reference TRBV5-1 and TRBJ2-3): KAGVTQTPRYLIKTRGQQVTLSCSPISGHRSVSWYQQTPGQGLQFLFEYFSETQRNKGNFPGRFSGRQFSNSRSEMNVSTLELGDSALYLCASSLGLAGLATDTQYFGPGTRLTVL.

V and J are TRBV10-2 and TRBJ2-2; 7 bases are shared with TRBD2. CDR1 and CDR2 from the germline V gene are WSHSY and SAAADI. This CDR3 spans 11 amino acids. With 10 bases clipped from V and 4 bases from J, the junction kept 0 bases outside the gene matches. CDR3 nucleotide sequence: TGCGCCACGGGGGGCACCGGGGAGCTGTTTTTT. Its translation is CATGGTGELFF.

Here the CDR3 DNA reads TGTGCCAGCAGCTTGGACAGGGGGATTAATGAAAAACTGTTTTTT. Protein product: CASSLDRGINEKLFF. V usage is TRBV7-6 and J usage is TRBJ1-4, with 10 bases aligning to TRBD1. Looked up from germline, CDR1 is SGHVS and CDR2 is FNYEAQ. The CDR3 consists of 15 residues. J lost 4 bases, V lost 3 bases, and 2 bases had no gene match.

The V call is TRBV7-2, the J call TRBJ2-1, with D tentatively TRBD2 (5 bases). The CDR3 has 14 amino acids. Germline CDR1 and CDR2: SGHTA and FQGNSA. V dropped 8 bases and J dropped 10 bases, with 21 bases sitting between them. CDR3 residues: CASQWTGGEWEQFF. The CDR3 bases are TGTGCCAGCCAATGGACTGGCGGAGAATGGGAGCAGTTCTTC.

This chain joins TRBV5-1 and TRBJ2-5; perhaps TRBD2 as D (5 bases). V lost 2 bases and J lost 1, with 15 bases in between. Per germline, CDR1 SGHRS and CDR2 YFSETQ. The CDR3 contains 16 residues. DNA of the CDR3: TGCGCCAGCAGCTTCCAACCCGTTGGGAGCCAAGAGACCCAGTACTTC. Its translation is CASSFQPVGSQETQYF.

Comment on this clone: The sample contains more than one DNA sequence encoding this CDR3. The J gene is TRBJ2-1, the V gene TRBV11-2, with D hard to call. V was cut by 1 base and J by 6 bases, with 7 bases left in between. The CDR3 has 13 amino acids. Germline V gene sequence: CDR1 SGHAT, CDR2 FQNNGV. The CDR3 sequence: CASSLGPLNEQFF. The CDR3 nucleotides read TGTGCCAGCAGCTTAGGTCCTCTCAATGAGCAGTTCTTC. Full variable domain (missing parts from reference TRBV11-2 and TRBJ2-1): EAGVAQSPRYKIIEKRQSVAFWCNPISGHATLYWYQQILGQGPKLLIQFQNNGVVDDSQLPKDRFSAERLKGVDSTLKIQPAKLEDSAVYLCASSLGPLNEQFFGPGTRLTVL.

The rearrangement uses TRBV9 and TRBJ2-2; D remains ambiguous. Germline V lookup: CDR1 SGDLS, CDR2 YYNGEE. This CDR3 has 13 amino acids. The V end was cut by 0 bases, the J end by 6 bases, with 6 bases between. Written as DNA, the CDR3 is TGTGCCAGCAGCGTAGTTATCGCCGGGGAGCTGTTTTTT. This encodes CASSVVIAGELFF.

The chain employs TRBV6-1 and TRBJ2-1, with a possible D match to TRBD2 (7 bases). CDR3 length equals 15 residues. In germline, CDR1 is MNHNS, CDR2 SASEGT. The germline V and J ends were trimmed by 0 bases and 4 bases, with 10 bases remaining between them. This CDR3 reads CASSEAQGGYNEQFF. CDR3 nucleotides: TGTGCCAGCAGTGAAGCACAGGGAGGGTACAATGAGCAGTTCTTC.

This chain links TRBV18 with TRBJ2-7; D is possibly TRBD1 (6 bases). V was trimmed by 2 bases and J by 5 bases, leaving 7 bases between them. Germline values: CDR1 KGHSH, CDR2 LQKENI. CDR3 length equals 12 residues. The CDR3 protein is CASSPGGHEQYF. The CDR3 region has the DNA TGTGCCAGCTCACCAGGGGGCCACGAGCAGTACTTC.

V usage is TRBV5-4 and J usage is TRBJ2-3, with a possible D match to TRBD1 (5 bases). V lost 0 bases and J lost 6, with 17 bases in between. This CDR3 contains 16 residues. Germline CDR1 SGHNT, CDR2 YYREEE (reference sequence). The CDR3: CASSLAQGGLGDTQYF. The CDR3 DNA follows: TGTGCCAGCAGCTTGGCGCAGGGCGGTCTGGGGGATACGCAGTATTTT.

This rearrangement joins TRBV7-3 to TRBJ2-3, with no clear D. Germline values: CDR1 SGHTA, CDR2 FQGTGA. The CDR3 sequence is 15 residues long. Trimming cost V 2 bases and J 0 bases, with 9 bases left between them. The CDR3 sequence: CASSLLPVSTDTQYF. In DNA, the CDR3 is TGTGCCAGCAGCTTACTCCCGGTTAGCACAGATACGCAGTATTTT.

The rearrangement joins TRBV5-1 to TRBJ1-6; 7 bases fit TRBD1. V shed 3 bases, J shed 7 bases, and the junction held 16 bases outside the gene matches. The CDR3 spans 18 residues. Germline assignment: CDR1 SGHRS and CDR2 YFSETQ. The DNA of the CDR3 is TGCGCCAGCAGCTCCGCAGGTGGGACAGACAGCTTCAATTCACCCCTCCACTTT. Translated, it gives CASSSAGGTDSFNSPLHF.

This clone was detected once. CDR3 region: CASSLGGPVIYNEQFF. In nucleotides, the CDR3 is TGTGCCAGCAGCTTAGGTGGGCCAGTGATCTACAATGAGCAGTTCTTC. The V gene is TRBV7-2, the J gene TRBJ2-1; D not certain. Trimming cost V 1 base and J 3 bases, with 13 bases left between them. The CDR3 is made up of 16 amino acids. Germline CDR1 SGHTA, CDR2 FQGNSA. Full variable domain (rest looked up from reference TRBV7-2 and TRBJ2-1): GAGVSQSPSNKVTEKGKDVELRCDPISGHTALYWYRQSLGQGLEFLIYFQGNSAPDKSGLPSDRFSAERTGGSVSTLTIQRTQQEDSAVYLCASSLGGPVIYNEQFFGPGTRLTVL.

The CDR3 DNA sequence: TGTGCCAGCAGCTTCGCAGGGCAGAACTATGGCTACACCTTC. Amino acid sequence: CASSFAGQNYGYTF. The genes are TRBV5-4 and TRBJ1-2, with D possibly matching TRBD1 (5 bases). This CDR3 region has 14 residues. Germline-derived CDR1 and CDR2 are SGHNT and YYREEE (reference sequence). V gave up 2 bases and J gave up 2 bases, with 10 bases separating them.

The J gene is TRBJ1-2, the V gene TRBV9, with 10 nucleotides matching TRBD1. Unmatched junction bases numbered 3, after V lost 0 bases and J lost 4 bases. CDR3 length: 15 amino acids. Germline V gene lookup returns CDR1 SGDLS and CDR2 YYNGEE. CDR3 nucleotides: TGTGCCAGCAGCGTAGAGGACAGGGGGGGCTATGGCTACACCTTC. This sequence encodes CASSVEDRGGYGYTF. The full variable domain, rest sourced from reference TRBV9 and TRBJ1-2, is DSGVTQTPKHLITATGQRVTLRCSPRSGDLSVYWYQQSLDQGLQFLIQYYNGEERAKGNILERFSAQQFPDLHSELNLSSLELGDSALYFCASSVEDRGGYGYTFGSGTRLTVV.

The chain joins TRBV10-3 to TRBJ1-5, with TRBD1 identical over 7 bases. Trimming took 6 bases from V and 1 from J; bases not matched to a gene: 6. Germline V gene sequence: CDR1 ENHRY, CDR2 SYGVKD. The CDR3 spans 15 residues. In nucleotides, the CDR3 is TGTGCCATCAGCGCCACAGGGGCCAGCAATCAGCCCCAGCATTTT. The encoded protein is CAISATGASNQPQHF.

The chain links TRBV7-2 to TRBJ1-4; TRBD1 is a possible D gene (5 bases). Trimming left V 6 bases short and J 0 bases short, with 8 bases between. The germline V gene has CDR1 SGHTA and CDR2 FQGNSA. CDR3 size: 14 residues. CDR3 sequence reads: CASRKGSTNEKLFF. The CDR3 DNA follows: TGTGCCAGCAGGAAGGGGTCAACTAATGAAAAACTGTTTTTT.

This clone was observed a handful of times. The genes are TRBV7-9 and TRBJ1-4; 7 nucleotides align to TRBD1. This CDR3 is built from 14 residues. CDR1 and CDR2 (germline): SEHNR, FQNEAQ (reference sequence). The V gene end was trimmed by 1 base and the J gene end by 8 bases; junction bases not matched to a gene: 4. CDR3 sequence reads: CASSLEGAWEKLFF. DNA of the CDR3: TGTGCCAGCAGCTTAGAGGGGGCTTGGGAAAAACTGTTTTTT.

The CDR3 DNA is TGTGCCAGCAGCCAAAGTGGCATTTCTAACTATGGCTACACCTTC. Translated, it gives CASSQSGISNYGYTF. The genes are TRBV3-1 (or the pseudogene TRBV3-2) and TRBJ1-2, with D unresolved. The ends were cut back, 2 bases at V and 0 bases at J, with 10 bases in the middle. The CDR3 is 15 residues long. Germline values: CDR1 LGHDT, CDR2 YNNKEL (reference sequence).

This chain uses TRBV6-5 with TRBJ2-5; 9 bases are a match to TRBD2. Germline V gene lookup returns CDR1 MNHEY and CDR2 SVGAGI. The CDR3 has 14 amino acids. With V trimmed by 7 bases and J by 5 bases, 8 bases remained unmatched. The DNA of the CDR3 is TGTGCCAGCAAACTGGCGGGAGGGCTGGAGACCCAGTACTTC. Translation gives CASKLAGGLETQYF.

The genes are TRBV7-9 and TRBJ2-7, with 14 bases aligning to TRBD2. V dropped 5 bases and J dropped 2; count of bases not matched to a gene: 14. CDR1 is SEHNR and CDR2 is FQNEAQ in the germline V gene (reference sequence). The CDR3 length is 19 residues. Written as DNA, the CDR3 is TGTGCCAGCAGCCCGGGACTAGCGGGAGTATTAGGAAGTGCCTACGAGCAGTACTTC. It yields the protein CASSPGLAGVLGSAYEQYF.

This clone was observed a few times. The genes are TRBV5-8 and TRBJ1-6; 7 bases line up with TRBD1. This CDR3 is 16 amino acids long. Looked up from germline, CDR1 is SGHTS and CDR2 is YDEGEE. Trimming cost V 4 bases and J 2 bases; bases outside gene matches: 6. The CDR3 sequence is CASSKGQRTYNSPLHF. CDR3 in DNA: TGTGCCAGCAGCAAGGGACAGAGAACCTATAATTCACCCCTCCACTTT.

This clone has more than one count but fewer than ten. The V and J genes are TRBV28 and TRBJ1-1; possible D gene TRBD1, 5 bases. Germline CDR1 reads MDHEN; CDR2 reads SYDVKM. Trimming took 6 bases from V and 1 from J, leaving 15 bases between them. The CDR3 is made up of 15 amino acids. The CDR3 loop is CASSPWGGRNTEAFF. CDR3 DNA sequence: TGTGCCAGCAGCCCCTGGGGGGGACGGAACACTGAAGCTTTCTTT.

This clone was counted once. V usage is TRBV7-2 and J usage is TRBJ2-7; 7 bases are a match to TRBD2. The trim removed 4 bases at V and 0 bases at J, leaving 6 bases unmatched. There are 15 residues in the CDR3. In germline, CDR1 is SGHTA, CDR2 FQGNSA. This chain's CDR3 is CASSWGGLVSYEQYF. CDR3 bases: TGTGCCAGCAGCTGGGGGGGACTGGTCTCCTACGAGCAGTACTTC.

CDR3 amino acids: CASSPDRDRGREAFF. Here the CDR3 DNA reads TGCGCCAGCAGTCCCGACAGGGACAGGGGGCGGGAAGCTTTCTTT. The chain uses TRBV5-1 and TRBJ1-1; 12 positions agree with TRBD1. The germline CDR1 and CDR2 sequences are SGHRS and YFSETQ. V was pared by 5 bases and J by 8 bases, with 10 bases of the junction left unmatched. This CDR3 is built from 15 residues.

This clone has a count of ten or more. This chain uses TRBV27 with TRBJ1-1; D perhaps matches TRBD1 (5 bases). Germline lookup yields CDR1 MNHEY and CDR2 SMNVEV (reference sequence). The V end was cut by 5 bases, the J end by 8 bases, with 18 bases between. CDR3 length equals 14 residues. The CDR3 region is CASSPLYRQSEAFF. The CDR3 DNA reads TGTGCCAGCAGTCCACTTTACCGACAGAGCGAAGCTTTCTTT.

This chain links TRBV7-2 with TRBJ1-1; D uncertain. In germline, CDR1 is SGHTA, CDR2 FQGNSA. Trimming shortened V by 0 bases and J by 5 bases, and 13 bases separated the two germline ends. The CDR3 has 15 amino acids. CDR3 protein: CASSLAATEVTEAFF. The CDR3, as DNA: TGTGCCAGCAGCTTAGCGGCCACCGAGGTTACTGAAGCTTTCTTT.

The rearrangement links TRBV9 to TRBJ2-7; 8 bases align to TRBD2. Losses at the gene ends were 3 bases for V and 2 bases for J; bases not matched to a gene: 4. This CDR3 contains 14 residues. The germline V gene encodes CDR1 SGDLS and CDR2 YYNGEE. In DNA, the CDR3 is TGTGCCAGCAGCGCGCAAGCGGGGGCCTACGAGCAGTACTTC. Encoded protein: CASSAQAGAYEQYF.